This T cell receptor beta chain is from a study of T cells in localized non-small cell lung cancer. The V gene's germline CDR1 is SGHNT and CDR2 YENEEA. Trimming left V 3 bases short and J 5 bases short, with 13 bases between. The CDR3 totals 14 residues. By sample share, this clone is medium-sized. The antigen is unknown. Adjacent lung lacking atypia came from at least 2 cm beyond the tumor margin. General observations from the study: A denser population of T cells in blood accompanied longer overall survival.

Produced via immunoSEQ multiplex PCR; TCRdb's table is partial and in-frame only. The sample yields around 1,600 clones, about 20% seen once. The receptor was isolated from a male donor older than 55 with stage II lung adenocarcinoma. Source: normal lung tissue next to the tumor, taken before any cancer treatment. The chain uses TRBV11-3 and TRBJ1-2, with no clear D. CDR3 coding DNA: TGTGCCAGCAGCTTGGGTTCCACGGCATATGGCTACACCTTC. Its protein product is CASSLGSTAYGYTF.